This is a list of T cell receptor beta chains from one sample in a study of shared clonotypes between healthy human individuals. Assay used: immunoSEQ multiplex PCR; TCRdb lists only in-frame clones, some missing. The data show 600,000 or so clones, with roughly 95% seen just once and approximately 0.11% held by the top ten. What was sequenced was naive CD8+ T cells sorted from blood. The origin of the receptors is a woman under 40 in good health. CDR3s include the opening cysteine and the closing phenylalanine or tryptophan. D genes are given only for firm matches. Size is omitted from some rows. Given values are once, few, many or a class for expanded clones.

abundance	d_gene	j_gene	v_gene	CDR3nt	CDR3aa
once	TRBD2	TRBJ2-7	TRBV27	TGTGCCAGCAGTGAAATAGCGGGAACCTACGAGCAGTACTTC	CASSEIAGTYEQYF
NA	TRBD2	TRBJ2-5	TRBV27	TGTGCCAGCAGTTCTGGACTAGCGGGAAACCAAGAGACCCAGTACTTC	CASSSGLAGNQETQYF
NA	TRBD1	TRBJ2-7	TRBV10-1	TGCGCCAGCATAACAGGGGGGAATTACGAGCAGTACTTC	CASITGGNYEQYF
NA	NA	TRBJ2-7	TRBV27	TGTGCCAGCAGTTTATCGGGCCCGGGATACTACGAGCAGTACTTC	CASSLSGPGYYEQYF
NA	NA	TRBJ1-5	TRBV6-1	TGTGCCAGCAGTGAATTTGGGGAGTTGCAGCCCCAGCATTTT	CASSEFGELQPQHF
NA	NA	TRBJ2-7	TRBV28	TGTGCCAGCAGTGAGGTGCAGGGGGGAAACGAGCAGTACTTC	CASSEVQGGNEQYF
NA	NA	TRBJ2-7	TRBV5-6	TGTGCCAGCAGCTTGGTTGGGGCAGCCTACGAGCAGTACTTC	CASSLVGAAYEQYF
NA	TRBD1	TRBJ1-4	TRBV18	TGTGCCAGCTCACCAAGGGACAGCTCTGCGACTAATGAAAAACTGTTTTTT	CASSPRDSSATNEKLFF
NA	TRBD2	TRBJ2-1	TRBV4-1	TGCGCCAGCAGCCAGGTCTCTAGCGGGAGTCACAATGAGCAGTTCTTC	CASSQVSSGSHNEQFF
NA	NA	TRBJ2-3	TRBV2	TGTGCCAGCAGTGACGTACGGGCAGATACGCAGTATTTT	CASSDVRADTQYF
few	NA	TRBJ2-7	TRBV30	TGTGCCTGGAGCGGGAGTTGGGCCTACGAGCAGTACTTC	CAWSGSWAYEQYF
NA	NA	TRBJ1-4	TRBV6-1	TGTGCCAGCAGTGAAAAGGTCAGCTATATGGCTACTAATGAAAAACTGTTTTTT	CASSEKVSYMATNEKLFF
NA	NA	TRBJ2-7	TRBV19	TGTGCCAGTACGAGCGGAGAATCCTACGAGCAGTACTTC	CASTSGESYEQYF
NA	TRBD2	TRBJ2-2	TRBV23-1	TGCGCCAGCAGTCACTATAGCGGGACGAACACCGGGGAGCTGTTTTTT	CASSHYSGTNTGELFF
NA	TRBD1	TRBJ2-1	TRBV7-8	TGTGCCAGCAGGCCTACCGGGACAGTCTGGGATGAGCAGTTCTTC	CASRPTGTVWDEQFF
NA	TRBD2	TRBJ2-1	TRBV5-1	TGCGCCAGCAGCTGGGGAAGCGGGGGCAATGAGCAGTTCTTC	CASSWGSGGNEQFF
NA	NA	TRBJ2-7	TRBV28	TGTGCCAGCAGTTCCCCGCAGGGGGGAAACTACGAGCAGTACTTC	CASSSPQGGNYEQYF
NA	NA	TRBJ2-3	TRBV9	TGTGCCAGCAGCGTAGGTCTCGGTAGCACAGATACGCAGTATTTT	CASSVGLGSTDTQYF
once	TRBD1	TRBJ2-7	TRBV27	TGTGCCAGCAGTTTAACCGGGACAGCCTCATACGAGCAGTACTTC	CASSLTGTASYEQYF
NA	NA	TRBJ2-7	TRBV13	TGTGCCAGCAGCTCAGGCTATAATTCGGGCGAGCAGTACTTC	CASSSGYNSGEQYF
NA	NA	TRBJ2-7	TRBV5-8	TGTGCCAGCAGCTTTGAGTCCGGGCTTCTCATCTACGAGCAGTACTTC	CASSFESGLLIYEQYF
NA	NA	TRBJ1-1	TRBV29-1	TGCAGCGTTGTGTGGGAAAACACTGAAGCTTTCTTT	CSVVWENTEAFF
NA	TRBD2	TRBJ2-5	TRBV9	TGTGCCAGCAGCGTAGCTAGCGGGAGGGCCTGGCAAGAGACCCAGTACTTC	CASSVASGRAWQETQYF
NA	NA	TRBJ2-5	TRBV7-8	TGTGCCAGCAGCTCCCGTCGAGGGGCCCAGCTAGAGACCCAGTACTTC	CASSSRRGAQLETQYF
NA	TRBD1	TRBJ2-3	TRBV9	TGTGCCAGCAGGGGGGACAGGGGCACAGATACGCAGTATTTT	CASRGDRGTDTQYF
NA	NA	TRBJ2-7	TRBV11-2	TGTGCCAGCAGCTCGCCCCGCCAAGGGAACGAGCAGTACTTC	CASSSPRQGNEQYF
once	TRBD1	TRBJ2-7	TRBV19	TGTGCCAGTAGCACCGGGACAGGGAGGTACGAGCAGTACTTC	CASSTGTGRYEQYF
once	NA	TRBJ1-2	TRBV5-5	TGTGCCAGCAGCTTGGGGGATCTGAGTGGCTACACCTTC	CASSLGDLSGYTF
NA	NA	TRBJ1-4	TRBV20-1	TGCAGCGCCACCCAAGGAGAAAAACTGTTTTTT	CSATQGEKLFF
NA	TRBD1	TRBJ2-3	TRBV15	TGTGCCACCAGCAGAGGACAGGGGACGGATACGCAGTATTTT	CATSRGQGTDTQYF
NA	NA	TRBJ2-1	TRBV5-6	TGTGCCAGCAGCTTGGACTTAAGACACAATGAGCAGTTCTTC	CASSLDLRHNEQFF
NA	NA	TRBJ1-1	TRBV2	TGTGCCAGCAGTGTGGGGTTAGCTTTCTTT	CASSVGLAFF
NA	NA	TRBJ1-3	TRBV2	TGTGCCAGCAGTTGGGACGGCTCTGGAAACACCATATATTTT	CASSWDGSGNTIYF
NA	NA	TRBJ2-1	TRBV7-9	TGTGCCAGCAGCCCCCCCCGCGTGGACAGCCATGAGCAGTTCTTC	CASSPPRVDSHEQFF
NA	TRBD2	TRBJ2-3	TRBV14	TGTGCCAGCAGCCAGGGGACTATTGACACAGATACGCAGTATTTT	CASSQGTIDTDTQYF
NA	TRBD1	TRBJ1-1	TRBV2	TGTGCCAGCACCCTGACAGGGGGAGTTAACACTGAAGCTTTCTTT	CASTLTGGVNTEAFF
NA	NA	TRBJ2-4	TRBV27	TGTGCCAGCGGTTCCGGGAAAAACATTCAGTACTTC	CASGSGKNIQYF
NA	TRBD1	TRBJ1-3	TRBV9	TGTGCCAGCAGCGTAGCGACAGGGTTGGGAAACACCATATATTTT	CASSVATGLGNTIYF
NA	NA	TRBJ2-5	TRBV4-1	TGCGCCAGCAGAGAACAGGGCGGGGAGACCCAGTACTTC	CASREQGGETQYF
NA	TRBD1	TRBJ2-7	TRBV27	TGTGCCAGCAGTTTTGGGACAGGGAACTACGAGCAGTACTTC	CASSFGTGNYEQYF
NA	NA	TRBJ2-7	TRBV28	TGTGCCAGCAGGATTATACCAGGGATAAGTGGGTACTACGAGCAGTACTTC	CASRIIPGISGYYEQYF
NA	NA	TRBJ2-5	TRBV27	TGTGCCAGCAGTTTTCGGGAGACCCAGTACTTC	CASSFRETQYF
NA	TRBD2	TRBJ2-5	TRBV28	TGTGCCAGCAGTTTAACTAGCGGACAAGAGACCCAGTACTTC	CASSLTSGQETQYF
NA	NA	TRBJ2-7	TRBV28	TGTGCCAGCAGTTTATTATCCCACGAGCAGTACTTC	CASSLLSHEQYF
NA	TRBD1	TRBJ2-1	TRBV27	TGTGCCAGCAGTTTCCGGACAGGGATATCCTACAATGAGCAGTTCTTC	CASSFRTGISYNEQFF
NA	TRBD2	TRBJ2-1	TRBV28	TGTGCCAGCAGTTTCGTAGGGGAGGGCGATGAGCAGTTCTTC	CASSFVGEGDEQFF
NA	TRBD1	TRBJ2-2	TRBV4-1	TGCGCCAGCAGCCTACGACAGGGGGCAGGCGGGGAGCTGTTTTTT	CASSLRQGAGGELFF
once	NA	TRBJ2-7	TRBV19	TGTGCCAGTACCCTCCTCCGGGACACCTCCGCCTACGAGCAGTACTTC	CASTLLRDTSAYEQYF
NA	TRBD1	TRBJ1-5	TRBV19	TGTGCCAGTAGTATTACAGGGGGCAACAATCAGCCCCAGCATTTT	CASSITGGNNQPQHF
NA	NA	TRBJ2-1	TRBV21-1	TGTGCCAGCACCCGGCGGGAGGTAACGGAGCAGTTCTTC	CASTRREVTEQFF